This T cell receptor (beta chain) was captured in a study of cytomegalovirus exposure and HLA in healthy donors. Concerning this clone: No antigen is known for it.

Findings and caveats of the study: For TCR beta chains, V- and J-gene trimming was later linked to a missense DCLRE1C variant. An analysis that came later showed most CMV-associated TCR beta chains appearing HLA-restricted. The authors listed 164 TCR beta chains as cytomegalovirus-associated. A later analysis reportedly found fewer N-insertions in an Asian-associated ancestry cluster than the roughly 680-donor mean.

The V gene's germline CDR1 is MNHEY and CDR2 SVGAGI. There are 16 residues in the CDR3. Trimming at V came to 2 bases and at J to 2 bases, leaving 5 bases not matched to a gene. The PCR employed 60 Vbeta primers together with 13 Jbeta primers. Clones were read by immunoSEQ multiplex PCR, and TCRdb kept only the in-frame ones, dropping some. The sample table sets out approximately 150,000 clones. This TCR was sampled from a male donor in good health and CMV-seronegative. The sample comprised PBMCs. The chain combines TRBV6-5 with TRBJ1-2, with 10 bases identical to TRBD1. Here the CDR3 DNA reads TGTGCCAGCAGTTACACCAGACAGGGGGCAAACTATGGCTACACCTTC. Translating gives CASSYTRQGANYGYTF.